This T cell receptor beta chain was observed in a study of spatial heterogeneity in lung cancer. Study background: PBMC collected at follow-up were sequenced when available, a median of about two years after resection. The study's findings and limits: Circulating ubiquitous expanded tumor TCRs were observed more frequently at resection than at follow-up.

The CDR3 runs to 14 residues. In germline, CDR1 is SGHNT, CDR2 YYREEE (reference sequence). Trimming took off 6 bases at V and 5 bases at J, with 16 bases between the two ends. TCR cDNA molecules each carried a unique molecular identifier. TCRdb recomputed calls from the 5' RACE reads with MiXCR, one row per CDR3 protein. The sample has some 46,000 distinct CDR3 sequences, 12% seen once. Stated time point: blood at routine non-recurrence follow-up after resection. Whole RNA from tumor, nontumor lung or frozen PBMC was sequenced unsorted. A note on this clonotype: The target antigen is unknown.

The TCR originated in a male donor with early-stage non-small cell lung cancer. V gene TRBV5-4 combines with J gene TRBJ2-3, with D possibly called TRBD1 or TRBD2 (5 bases each). Sequenced material: PBMCs, taken at follow-up. The CDR3 nucleotides read TGTGCCAGCAAAACCGTGGGGGTGGGAGATACGCAGTATTTT. It codes for CASKTVGVGDTQYF.